This passage covers 20 T cell receptor beta chains from one sample sequenced in a study of cytomegalovirus exposure and HLA in healthy donors. Primers included in the PCR were 60 Vbeta and 13 Jbeta primers. Clones were read by immunoSEQ multiplex PCR, and TCRdb kept only the in-frame ones, dropping some. The sample lists 120,000 or so clones; about 10% were seen once. Sequenced material: PBMCs. The receptors were sampled from a woman younger than 30 in good health and CMV-seropositive.

The V gene is TRBV18, the J gene TRBJ2-5; D is unresolved. Germline-derived CDR1 and CDR2 are KGHSH and LQKENI. V was clipped by 3 bases and J by 4 bases, with 12 bases between them. The CDR3 is 14 residues long. CDR3 nucleotides: TGTGCCAGCTCACCGGTCGAGTTCGTAGAGACCCAGTACTTC. Translation: CASSPVEFVETQYF.

This clone was detected a few times. The J gene is TRBJ2-7, the V gene TRBV7-9; TRBD1 agrees at 9 bases. Per germline, CDR1 SEHNR and CDR2 FQNEAQ (reference sequence). CDR3 length equals 15 residues. V lost 5 bases to trimming and J lost 7 bases; unmatched junction nucleotides: 12. The CDR3 bases are TGTGCCAGCAGCCCTCGCCTAACAGGGGGCGGGGAGCAGTACTTC. This translates into CASSPRLTGGGEQYF.

The chain joins TRBV9 to TRBJ2-7; TRBD2 is a possible D gene (5 bases). V was pared by 0 bases and J by 2 bases, with 9 bases between. Germline loops: CDR1 SGDLS, CDR2 YYNGEE. The length of the CDR3 is 14 residues. CDR3 loop: CASSVGGQTYEQYF. CDR3 nucleotide sequence: TGTGCCAGCAGCGTAGGAGGGCAGACCTACGAGCAGTACTTC.

This clone was seen more than once but under ten times. V and J are TRBV19 and TRBJ2-2, with 8 positions matching TRBD2. CDR3 length: 17 amino acids. J lost 7 bases, V lost 2 bases, and 12 bases had no gene match. The germline V gene encodes CDR1 LNHDA and CDR2 SQIVND (reference sequence). CDR3 sequence (DNA): TGTGCCAGTAGTATACCGACTAGCGTCGGGTGGATCGGGGAGCTGTTTTTT. It yields the protein CASSIPTSVGWIGELFF.

This clone was seen a few times. The V call is TRBV7-2, the J call TRBJ1-1, with D hard to call. The CDR3 sequence is 14 residues long. V was shortened by 7 bases and J by 5 bases, with 17 bases between the two germline ends. Looked up from germline, CDR1 is SGHTA and CDR2 is FQGNSA. CDR3 protein: CASTFRRARTEAFF. For the CDR3, the DNA is TGTGCCAGCACCTTTCGGCGGGCCAGGACTGAAGCTTTCTTT.

This chain links TRBV19 with TRBJ1-1; weak D call: TRBD1 (5 bases). CDR3 length equals 14 residues. Per germline, CDR1 LNHDA and CDR2 SQIVND (reference sequence). Trimming pared 3 bases from V and 10 bases from J, leaving 18 bases between. For the CDR3, the DNA is TGTGCCAGTAGTATTAAGGGACGGGACTCGGGAGCTTTCTTT. Translating it yields CASSIKGRDSGAFF.

The chain joins TRBV19 to TRBJ2-7; no definite D call. In germline, CDR1 is LNHDA, CDR2 SQIVND (reference sequence). Trimming stripped 5 bases from V and 4 bases from J, with 24 bases between. This CDR3 is built from 17 residues. The CDR3 protein is CASSPPDWSGTSYEQYF. The DNA of the CDR3 is TGTGCCAGTAGTCCCCCGGATTGGTCGGGTACCTCTTACGAGCAGTACTTC.

This clone was detected only a few times. The V and J genes are TRBV6-5 and TRBJ2-7; TRBD1 aligns across 10 bases. After removal of 0 bases from V and 10 bases from J, the junction contained 6 bases not matched to a gene. The CDR3 covers 14 residues. Germline CDR1 reads MNHEY; CDR2 reads SVGAGI. CDR3 sequence reads: CASSYSIGTGVQYF. CDR3 in DNA: TGTGCCAGCAGTTACTCGATTGGGACAGGGGTACAGTACTTC.

This clone was observed a few times. CDR3 in DNA: TGTGCCATCGCCGCAGGCCTGAACACTGAAGCTTTCTTT. Its translation is CAIAAGLNTEAFF. The genes are TRBV19 and TRBJ1-1; D gene unclear. The CDR3 spans 13 residues. The V and J ends lost 10 bases and 0 bases respectively, with 12 bases between them. CDR1 LNHDA and CDR2 SQIVND come from the germline V gene (reference sequence).

The table lists this clone with a few counts. The chain couples TRBV10-3 to TRBJ1-1; possibly TRBD1 for D (5 bases). CDR1 and CDR2 (germline): ENHRY, SYGVKD. CDR3 length: 13 amino acids. The ends were cut back, 9 bases at V and 4 bases at J, with 15 bases in the middle. This CDR3 reads CAITSGSATEAFF. The DNA of the CDR3 is TGTGCCATAACTTCAGGGTCCGCCACTGAAGCTTTCTTT.

Only a few counts were recorded for this clone. This chain links TRBV27 with TRBJ2-1; TRBD2 aligns across 14 bases. The J segment lost 0 bases and the V segment lost 5 bases, leaving 3 bases of the junction unmatched. CDR3 size: 17 residues. Germline V gene sequence: CDR1 MNHEY, CDR2 SMNVEV (reference sequence). For the CDR3, the DNA is TGTGCCAGCAGTCCCGGGACTAGCGGGAGCTCCTACAATGAGCAGTTCTTC. The encoded protein is CASSPGTSGSSYNEQFF.

The V call is TRBV6-1, the J call TRBJ2-7; 8 nucleotides line up with TRBD1. Germline values: CDR1 MNHNS, CDR2 SASEGT. The CDR3 sequence is 15 residues long. V shed 2 bases and J 5 bases; nucleotides not matched to a gene: 8. Here the CDR3 DNA reads TGTGCCAGCAGTGAACAGGGGCAGGGGGCCGACGAGCAGTACTTC. Translating gives CASSEQGQGADEQYF.

This clone was detected ten times or more. The V gene is TRBV6-5, the J gene TRBJ2-5; no definite D call. V was trimmed by 6 bases and J by 4 bases, leaving 12 bases between them. This CDR3 has 13 residues. Germline loops: CDR1 MNHEY, CDR2 SVGAGI. CDR3 nucleotides: TGTGCCAGCAGCGGGTCCCAGATAGAGACCCAGTACTTC. Protein: CASSGSQIETQYF.

V usage is TRBV7-6 and J usage is TRBJ2-7, with D perhaps matching TRBD2 (5 bases). The CDR3 is 14 amino acids. Germline CDR1 is SGHVS and CDR2 is FNYEAQ. V was cut by 1 base and J by 2 bases, with 9 bases left in between. CDR3 loop: CASSLDAGAYEQYF. The CDR3 DNA sequence: TGTGCCAGCAGCTTAGACGCGGGCGCCTACGAGCAGTACTTC.

The genes are TRBV27 and TRBJ1-6; 8 nucleotides line up with TRBD1. The length of the CDR3 is 14 residues. Germline CDR1 reads MNHEY; CDR2 reads SMNVEV (reference sequence). Losses at the gene ends were 6 bases for V and 13 bases for J; bases not matched to a gene: 11. In DNA form, the CDR3 reads TGTGCCAGCAGCGTCGGGACAGGTCCCTCTCCCCTCCACTTT. Protein product: CASSVGTGPSPLHF.

The rearrangement joins TRBV5-1 to TRBJ2-7, with 8 bases identical to TRBD1. V shed 4 bases and J 0 bases; nucleotides not matched to a gene: 3. The CDR3 sequence is 14 residues long. Germline CDR1 reads SGHRS; CDR2 reads YFSETQ. The CDR3 nucleotides are TGCGCCAGCAGCCCCGGACAGGGCTCCTACGAGCAGTACTTC. It codes for CASSPGQGSYEQYF.

This clone showed up just a few times. The CDR3 sequence is CASSLTTDSQKETQYF. CDR3 nucleotides: TGTGCCAGCAGCTTGACTACGGACAGTCAAAAAGAGACCCAGTACTTC. The chain couples TRBV5-6 to TRBJ2-5; TRBD1 is a possible D gene (6 bases). CDR3 length: 16 residues. V was clipped by 1 base and J by 3 bases, with 16 bases between them. The V gene's germline CDR1 is SGHDT and CDR2 YYEEEE.

The rearrangement links TRBV6-1 to TRBJ2-1; D is possibly TRBD2 (5 bases). The CDR3 sequence is 16 residues long. The V gene's germline CDR1 is MNHNS and CDR2 SASEGT. The germline V and J ends were trimmed by 4 bases and 1 base, with 14 bases remaining between them. This CDR3 reads CASSAFLGLSYNEQFF. CDR3 DNA: TGTGCCAGCAGTGCCTTCCTTGGACTTTCCTACAATGAGCAGTTCTTC.

The chain combines TRBV6-4 with TRBJ1-4; 8 nucleotides align to TRBD1. The CDR3 consists of 17 residues. V lost 9 bases and J lost 4; bases outside the gene matches: 16. From germline, CDR1 is MRHNA and CDR2 SNTAGT. The CDR3 DNA sequence: TGTGCCAGGTTCCCCTTGGAGATAACAGGGGGTAATGAAAAACTGTTTTTT. Translated, it gives CARFPLEITGGNEKLFF.

This clone was counted only a few times. The chain carries TRBV6-5 and TRBJ1-1, with D perhaps matching TRBD1 (5 bases). The V end was cut by 0 bases, the J end by 1 base, with 9 bases between. The CDR3 is 15 residues long. Per the germline V gene, CDR1 is MNHEY and CDR2 is SVGAGI. For the CDR3, the DNA is TGTGCCAGCAGTTACTCGGGACTCGCGAACACTGAAGCTTTCTTT. Amino acid sequence: CASSYSGLANTEAFF.